The 14 T cell receptor beta chains below come from one sample, sequenced in a study of persistence of HIV-infected CD4 T cells (dated by TCRdb to the early 2020s). The immunoSEQ hsTCRB assay version 4 in survey mode was used to sequence TCRbeta repertoires from genomic DNA. This immuneACCESS table, as held by TCRdb, lists in-frame sequences with V and J called but not all clones. Of the missing ones, under half trace to an unresolved V gene in checked studies; the others have no known cause. Across this sample there are 30,000 or so clones, with roughly 82% seen only once. The ten top clones hold 18% of the sample. Read against the paper, the sample's treatment or condition label means: suppressive antiretroviral therapy. A pool of overlapping HIV-1 Gag 15-mer peptides was used at 0.8 to 1 ug per peptide per mL for cell stimulation. Memory CD4+ T cells that did not respond, being CD40L-negative, CD69-negative and CD45RO-high, were sorted as memory populations depleted of antigen-responding cells.

No antigen has been assigned to these receptors. The sample was CD4+ T cells sorted from PBMCs after approximately 20-hour stimulation, taken from a patient who received antiretroviral therapy. The sample's cell subset or site label, in plain terms: CD40L-CD69- CD45RO-high memory CD4 T cells not responding to Gag peptides. The receptors come from an adult woman with HIV who was CMV-seropositive.

This chain links TRBV18 with TRBJ2-2; D ambiguous. V lost 3 bases to trimming and J lost 2 bases, with 7 bases between them. This CDR3 is 14 amino acids long. Germline values: CDR1 KGHSH, CDR2 LQKENI. The CDR3: CASSPNSNTGELFF. Here the CDR3 DNA reads TGTGCCAGCTCACCGAACAGTAACACCGGGGAGCTGTTTTTT.

A single count supports this clone. V is TRBV5-1 and J is TRBJ1-1; maybe TRBD1 (6 bases). V gave up 6 bases and J gave up 1 base, with 13 bases separating them. The CDR3 sequence is 14 residues long. Germline CDR1 and CDR2: SGHRS and YFSETQ. The DNA of the CDR3 is TGCGCCAGCAAGGGGGAGGTAGAGAACACTGAAGCTTTCTTT. Amino acid sequence: CASKGEVENTEAFF.

This chain connects TRBV12-3 or TRBV12-4 to TRBJ1-1; no clear D gene. CDR3 size: 13 residues. The ends were cut back, 4 bases at V and 6 bases at J, with 12 bases in the middle. The CDR3 sequence is CASSSEVLAEAFF. CDR3 bases: TGTGCCAGCAGTTCGGAGGTCCTTGCTGAAGCTTTCTTT.

The chain employs TRBV30 and TRBJ1-2; D gene unclear. CDR1 is GTSNPN, CDR2 SVGIG, per germline (reference sequence). V gave up 0 bases and J gave up 5 bases, with 10 bases separating them. This CDR3 region has 13 residues. The DNA for the CDR3 is TGTGCCTGGAGTGTCGCGGGGTCATATGGCTACACCTTC. Protein product: CAWSVAGSYGYTF.

This chain joins TRBV6-1 and TRBJ2-5, with 11 bases matching TRBD2. Germline loops: CDR1 MNHNS, CDR2 SASEGT. The CDR3 contains 18 residues. Losses at the gene ends were 3 bases for V and 4 bases for J; bases not matched to a gene: 13. The CDR3 bases are TGTGCCAGCAGTGACCCTAGCGGGAGGCCGTTATCTCGAGAGACCCAGTACTTC. This sequence encodes CASSDPSGRPLSRETQYF.

The V call is TRBV15, the J call TRBJ2-7, with D maybe TRBD1 (6 bases). The germline V gene encodes CDR1 LNHNV and CDR2 YYDKDF (reference sequence). The V end was cut by 3 bases, the J end by 4 bases, with 16 bases between. The CDR3 contains 15 residues. CDR3 nucleotide sequence: TGTGCCACCAGCAGCGAGGGGGTAAGGGGGTACGAGCAGTACTTC. Translated: CATSSEGVRGYEQYF. The full variable domain, with the rest looked up from reference TRBV15 and TRBJ2-7, is DAMVIQNPRYQVTQFGKPVTLSCSQTLNHNVMYWYQQKSSQAPKLLFHYYDKDFNNEADTPDNFQSRRPNTSFCFLDIRSPGLGDTAMYLCATSSEGVRGYEQYFGPGTRLTVT.

This clone was detected a few times. J is TRBJ2-2 and V is TRBV7-8; 12 bases are a match to TRBD2. Germline-derived CDR1 and CDR2 are SGHVS and FQNEAQ. The CDR3 length is 16 residues. The ends lost 5 bases at V and 5 bases at J; junction bases unmatched: 6. For the CDR3, the DNA is TGTGCCAGCAGCCGACCACTAGCGGGAGGAACCGGGGAGCTGTTTTTT. Protein: CASSRPLAGGTGELFF.

J is TRBJ1-3 and V is TRBV3-1 (or the pseudogene TRBV3-2); D is possibly TRBD1 (5 bases). The germline gives CDR1 LGHDT, CDR2 YNNKEL (reference sequence). The CDR3 covers 17 residues. V lost 4 bases and J lost 1, with 17 bases in between. The CDR3 loop is CASSRSPAGGSGNTIYF. The CDR3 bases are TGTGCCAGCAGCCGCTCCCCGGCGGGGGGTTCTGGAAACACCATATATTTT.

The genes are TRBV3-1 (or the pseudogene TRBV3-2) and TRBJ2-7; D gene unclear. The V end was cut by 1 base, the J end by 6 bases, with 13 bases between. The CDR3 loop spans 14 amino acids. Germline loops: CDR1 LGHDT, CDR2 YNNKEL (reference sequence). The CDR3 spells CASSQGSPFCEQYF. Here the CDR3 DNA reads TGTGCCAGCAGCCAAGGTAGTCCTTTCTGCGAGCAGTACTTC.

This rearrangement joins TRBV24-1 to TRBJ1-1; D is possibly TRBD1 (6 bases). V lost 1 base and J lost 5, with 7 bases in between. The length of the CDR3 is 13 residues. The germline gives CDR1 KGHDR, CDR2 SFDVKD. The CDR3 DNA sequence: TGTGCCACCAGTGATTTCGGACAGACTGAAGCTTTCTTT. Its translation is CATSDFGQTEAFF.

The rearrangement links TRBV6-5 to TRBJ1-6; possible D gene TRBD1, 5 bases. V was pared by 2 bases and J by 10 bases, with 12 bases between. The germline V gene encodes CDR1 MNHEY and CDR2 SVGAGI. This CDR3 has 14 amino acids. The CDR3 coding sequence is TGTGCCAGCAGTTACAGGACCGGGGGATCACCCCTCCACTTT. It encodes CASSYRTGGSPLHF.

Written as DNA, the CDR3 is TGTGCCAGCAGTGTGAACAGGGGGGGGGATACGCAGTATTTT. Translation gives CASSVNRGGDTQYF. The chain employs TRBV2 and TRBJ2-3; D perhaps matches TRBD1 (8 bases). The CDR3 consists of 14 residues. Deletions cut 4 bases from V and 6 bases from J, with 14 bases between. Germline V gene sequence: CDR1 SNHLY, CDR2 FYNNEI.

The rearrangement joins TRBV12-5 to TRBJ1-1, with 7 bases identical to TRBD1. V dropped 2 bases and J dropped 5; count of bases not matched to a gene: 8. CDR1 and CDR2 (germline): LGHNT, FRNRAP. This CDR3 has 15 residues. For the CDR3, the DNA is TGTGCTAGTGGTTTGATGCCTTCGACAGGGACTGAAGCTTTCTTT. Translated: CASGLMPSTGTEAFF. The full variable domain, its missing parts supplied by reference TRBV12-5 and TRBJ1-1, is DARVTQTPRHKVTEMGQEVTMRCQPILGHNTVFWYRQTMMQGLELLAYFRNRAPLDDSGMPKDRFSAEMPDATLATLKIQPSEPRDSAVYFCASGLMPSTGTEAFFGQGTRLTVV.

V gene TRBV29-1 combines with J gene TRBJ1-2, with D possibly TRBD1 on 6 matching bases. This CDR3 has 10 amino acids. Trimming removed 6 bases at V and 7 bases at J, with 9 bases between. CDR1 is SQVTM, CDR2 ANQGSEA, per germline. The CDR3 DNA sequence: TGCAGCGTACAGGGCTCTGGCTACACCTTC. Protein sequence: CSVQGSGYTF.